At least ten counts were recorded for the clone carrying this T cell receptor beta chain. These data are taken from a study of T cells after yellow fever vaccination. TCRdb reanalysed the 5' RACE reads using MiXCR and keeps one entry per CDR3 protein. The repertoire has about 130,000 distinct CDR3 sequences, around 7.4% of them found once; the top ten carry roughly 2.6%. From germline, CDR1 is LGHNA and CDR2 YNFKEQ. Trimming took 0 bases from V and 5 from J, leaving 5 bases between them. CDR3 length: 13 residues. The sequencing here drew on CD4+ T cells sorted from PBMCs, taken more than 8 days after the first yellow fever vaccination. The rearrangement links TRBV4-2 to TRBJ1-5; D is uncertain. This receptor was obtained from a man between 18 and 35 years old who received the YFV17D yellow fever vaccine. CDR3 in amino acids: CASSQDLHQPQHF. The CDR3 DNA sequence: TGTGCCAGCAGCCAAGATCTCCATCAGCCCCAGCATTTT.